This T cell receptor beta chain was profiled in a study of human T cells and chemical hapten exposure. Background on the study: Mostly female patients had alopecia areata, totalis or universalis.

V was trimmed by 4 bases and J by 5 bases, leaving 2 bases between them. The CDR3 runs 11 residues. The germline V gene encodes CDR1 SGHVS and CDR2 FNYEAQ. This sample's time point: patch test 2, 6 weeks after DPC sensitization. Described treatment: therapeutic diphenylcyclopropenone sensitization with weekly scalp DPC. Suited to DPC and affected by alopecia, the donors ranged from 18 to 70 years old. One entry per CDR3 protein, called by TCRdb with MiXCR from the RACE reads. The repertoire consists of over 35,000 distinct CDR3 sequences, with 8.9% occurring once and the leading ten covering approximately 16%. This clonotype has ten or more counts.

This sample comprised whole blood, obtained in connection with sensitization to the hapten diphenylcyclopropenone (DPC). The rearrangement uses TRBV7-6 and TRBJ2-2; D is uncertain. The origin of this receptor is a woman aged 40 to 49 with alopecia areata. Some clones in this sample may be carry-over from other donors' samples. The CDR3 reads CASSSTGELFF. CDR3 nucleotides: TGTGCCAGCAGCTCGACCGGGGAGCTGTTTTTT.